This TCR beta chain was observed in a study of CD8 T cells in Susac syndrome. Study conclusions and caveats: Only a relatively small number of individuals were included in the TCR sequencing and HLA analysis.

With random hexamers, 0.5 to 1 ug RNA was reverse transcribed. Across 54 Vbeta and 13 Jbeta, TCR beta CDR3 was amplified with immunoSEQ multiplex PCR. TCRdb re-derived calls from the immunoSEQ multiplex PCR reads in MiXCR, one entry per CDR3 protein. The data show approximately 210,000 distinct CDR3 sequences, around 95% seen once. TCR beta was sequenced from blood CD8+ and CD4+ T cells. Relapsing-remitting disease, either stable or active, was present in the treatment-naive patients who were the multiple sclerosis controls. On this clonotype: Its antigen is currently unknown.

The length of the CDR3 is 14 residues. Germline CDR1 reads DFQATT; CDR2 reads SNEGSKA (reference sequence). V was shortened by 0 bases and J by 5 bases, with 13 bases between the two germline ends. This TCR derives from a human donor with multiple sclerosis. Source material: CD4+ T cells from PBMCs. The chain has TRBV20-1 and TRBJ2-5; tentatively, D is TRBD2 (7 bases). DNA of the CDR3: TGCAGTGCTAGAGATGCGGGGGCAGGGGAGACCCAGTACTTC. It translates to CSARDAGAGETQYF.